This TCR beta chain was obtained from a study of control samples from healthy donors and cancer patients. TCRdb's table, derived via immunoSEQ multiplex PCR, lists solely in-frame clones and lacks some. The sample includes 190,000 or so clones, roughly 93% of them seen just once. V was cut by 4 bases and J by 7 bases, with 17 bases left in between. The CDR3 contains 14 residues. The chain carries TRBV5-3 and TRBJ1-2, with D possibly matching TRBD1 (6 bases). TRBV5-3 is known as an ORF, though its function is uncertain. This sequence was found in a young man in good health. Input material: blood. In DNA form, the CDR3 reads TGTGCCAGAAGCCCCGCGACAGGTCTCAGTGGCTACACCTTC. This encodes CARSPATGLSGYTF.